This T cell receptor (beta chain) was retrieved from a study of blood T cell repertoires in COVID-19. As for the study in general: Sources were T cells, B-cell-depleted T cells, or PBMCs; the material itself was cDNA or gDNA.

The CDR3 spans 14 residues. V shed 4 bases and J shed 0 bases, with 9 bases lying between them. The germline CDR1 and CDR2 sequences are WNHNN and SYGVQD (reference sequence). Under the authors' procedure: Counts of nucleated cells, estimated from reference gene primer amplification, were obtained. Some clones are missing from TCRdb's copy, which holds only in-frame ones; the method was immunoSEQ multiplex PCR. V and J calls plus clone size are reproduced from that table; the DNA served to infer D and trimming. Altogether 200,000 to 250,000 clones are present, around 90% being singletons, with the ten largest covering 3% to 3.5%.

This sequence originates from a man between 60 and 70 years old with acute or convalescent COVID-19. This chain uses TRBV10-1 with TRBJ1-1, with a possible D match to TRBD1 (6 bases). Sequenced sample: peripheral blood. CDR3 protein: CASSGGTLNTEAFF. The CDR3 DNA sequence: TGCGCCAGCAGTGGAGGGACACTGAACACTGAAGCTTTCTTT.